Below, 27 T cell receptor beta chains from the same sample are listed, as sequenced in a study of blood T cells in healthy people across ages. It was with a sample-barcoded 5' primer and a J-beta primer mix that a second PCR of roughly 7 to 12 cycles was run. TCRdb ran MiXCR on the 5' RACE reads and lists one entry per CDR3 protein. The profile shows around 2 million distinct CDR3 sequences, roughly two fifths of them singletons. Sequencing was done on a sample of blood. These receptors all stem from a human donor in good health.

The chain recombines TRBV12-3 or TRBV12-4 with TRBJ1-2; D is undetermined. The CDR3 runs 15 residues. Trimming removed 3 bases from V and 3 bases from J, with 14 bases in between. The CDR3 sequence is CASSFHPVVDYGYTF. DNA of the CDR3: TGTGCCAGCAGTTTTCATCCAGTTGTTGACTATGGCTACACCTTC.

V gene TRBV4-2 combines with J gene TRBJ2-5; 8 bases line up with TRBD2. Germline CDR1 LGHNA, CDR2 YNFKEQ. Trimming cost V 0 bases and J 2 bases; bases outside gene matches: 11. The CDR3 is made up of 18 amino acids. The CDR3 coding sequence is TGTGCCAGCAGCCAAGAAAATTCTCGGGGGGGCGGGCAAGAGACCCAGTACTTC. Its protein product is CASSQENSRGGGQETQYF.

This clonotype was recorded many times. The chain employs TRBV20-1 and TRBJ2-1; TRBD1 matches 10 bases. Germline V gives CDR1 DFQATT, CDR2 SNEGSKA (reference sequence). The CDR3 totals 14 residues. Unmatched junction bases numbered 3, after V lost 3 bases and J lost 4 bases. The CDR3 nucleotides read TGCAGTGCTAGGGCGGACAGGGGGTACAATGAGCAGTTCTTC. This codes for CSARADRGYNEQFF.

The chain is built from TRBV20-1 and TRBJ2-7, with TRBD2 as a possible D gene (5 bases). CDR3 length: 12 amino acids. V was trimmed by 2 bases and J by 2 bases, leaving 7 bases between them. Germline V CDR1 and CDR2: DFQATT, SNEGSKA (reference sequence). The CDR3 protein is CSARSAAYEQYF. Here the CDR3 DNA reads TGCAGTGCTAGATCAGCGGCCTACGAGCAGTACTTC.

The rearrangement joins TRBV12-3 or TRBV12-4 to TRBJ2-1; the match to TRBD2 covers 11 bases. This CDR3 is 14 amino acids long. Trimming removed 7 bases from V and 5 bases from J; junction bases left unmatched: 4. For the CDR3, the DNA is TGTGCCAGCATCCTAGCGGGGGGCCACAATGAGCAGTTCTTC. Translating it yields CASILAGGHNEQFF.

This clonotype was detected only a few times. With a much larger clone just one base away, this may be a read error. The chain is built from TRBV29-1 and TRBJ2-1; 7 nucleotides align to TRBD1. The ends lost 6 bases at V and 10 bases at J; junction bases unmatched: 12. The CDR3 is 13 residues long. Germline CDR1 SQVTM, CDR2 ANQGSEA. The CDR3 is CSVAGDSSYEQFF. The CDR3 nucleotides are TGCAGCGTCGCAGGGGACAGCTCCTACGAGCAGTTCTTC.

This clonotype appeared a single time. The chain's CDR3 is CASSSAGINYGYTF. DNA for the CDR3: TGTGCCAGCAGCTCAGCGGGAATTAACTATGGCTACACCTTC. The V and J genes are TRBV7-9 and TRBJ1-2; D ambiguous. V shed 4 bases and J shed 1 base, with 10 bases lying between them. The CDR3 extends over 14 amino acids. Germline-derived CDR1 and CDR2 are SEHNR and FQNEAQ (reference sequence).

This rearrangement joins TRBV19 to TRBJ2-1; D is undetermined. The CDR3 sequence is 14 residues long. The germline gives CDR1 LNHDA, CDR2 SQIVND (reference sequence). V lost 6 bases and J 4 bases, leaving 13 bases between the germline ends. The CDR3 protein is CASSPTLTYNEQFF. Written as DNA, the CDR3 is TGTGCCAGTAGCCCGACCCTGACGTACAATGAGCAGTTCTTC.

The chain has TRBV6-6 and TRBJ1-2; TRBD1 matches 7 bases. The CDR3 runs 15 residues. The ends lost 5 bases at V and 4 bases at J; junction bases unmatched: 10. CDR1 is MNHNY, CDR2 SVGAGI, per germline (reference sequence). CDR3 in amino acids: CASSTDRSRLYGYTF. The CDR3 nucleotides are TGTGCCAGCAGTACGGACAGGTCCCGACTCTATGGCTACACCTTC.

V usage is TRBV9 and J usage is TRBJ1-6; possible D gene TRBD1, 6 bases. V lost 2 bases, J lost 9 bases, and 12 bases lay in between. Per the germline V gene, CDR1 is SGDLS and CDR2 is YYNGEE. CDR3 length: 14 amino acids. For the CDR3, the DNA is TGTGCCAGCAGCGTGGGGGCCGTGGGTTCACCCCTCCACTTT. As protein: CASSVGAVGSPLHF.

This sequence joins TRBV6-2 or TRBV6-3 and TRBJ2-1, with unresolved D. The V gene lost 6 bases and the J gene lost 0 bases, with 27 bases spanning the gap. This CDR3 contains 20 residues. Germline loops: CDR1 MNHEY, CDR2 SVGEGT. CDR3 in DNA: TGTGCCAGCAGCCCCAATTTTGGATGGGCAGCCCCGACCTCCTACAATGAGCAGTTCTTC. Its translation is CASSPNFGWAAPTSYNEQFF.

The gene calls are TRBV7-9 and TRBJ2-4; 7 positions agree with TRBD1. The J call is doubtful: the DNA matches TRBJ2-7 better. Germline V CDR1 and CDR2: SEHNR, FQNEAQ (reference sequence). CDR3 length: 16 amino acids. CDR3 in DNA: TGTGCCAGCAGCTCGGGACAGTTTCAAGCGGCCTACGAGCAGTACTTC. Amino acids: CASSSGQFQAAYEQYF.

The chain has TRBV2 and TRBJ2-5, with D possibly being TRBD2 (7 bases). Trimming removed 3 bases at V and 4 bases at J, with 15 bases between. Germline loops: CDR1 SNHLY, CDR2 FYNNEI. This CDR3 has 15 amino acids. This CDR3 reads CASSDTGGAGETQYF. CDR3 DNA: TGTGCCAGCAGTGACACGGGGGGCGCGGGAGAGACCCAGTACTTC.

The chain couples TRBV6-2 or TRBV6-3 to TRBJ2-1; D is perhaps TRBD1 or TRBD2 (5 bases each). The CDR3 runs 15 residues. The ends were cut back, 5 bases at V and 5 bases at J, with 16 bases in the middle. Germline V gene data show CDR1 as MNHEY and CDR2 as SVGEGT. The CDR3, as DNA: TGTGCCAGCAGTGGGGACGCGACCAAAAACAATGAGCAGTTCTTC. Its protein product is CASSGDATKNNEQFF.

This clonotype was observed a handful of times. The V call is TRBV20-1, the J call TRBJ2-5; unclear D gene. The germline CDR1 and CDR2 sequences are DFQATT and SNEGSKA (reference sequence). The CDR3 is 17 residues long. Trimming removed 1 base from V and 3 bases from J, with 21 bases in between. The CDR3 bases are TGCAGTGCTAGAGCGGATCAGGCACAGTCGGTAAAAGAGACCCAGTACTTC. This translates into CSARADQAQSVKETQYF.

This clonotype was seen repeatedly, ten times or more. This chain uses TRBV29-1 with TRBJ2-5, with D hard to call. V was pared by 4 bases and J by 8 bases, with 17 bases between. CDR1 SQVTM and CDR2 ANQGSEA come from the germline V gene. The CDR3 is 13 residues long. The CDR3: CSVVGSSRYTQYF. DNA for the CDR3: TGCAGCGTTGTAGGGTCATCCCGGTATACCCAGTACTTC.

This clonotype was detected only once. J is TRBJ2-3 and V is TRBV5-6, with a tentative D call TRBD1 (6 bases). CDR3 length: 13 amino acids. Germline CDR1 SGHDT, CDR2 YYEEEE. The V gene lost 4 bases and the J gene lost 8 bases, with 14 bases spanning the gap. CDR3 bases: TGTGCCAGCAGCCCCCTGGAACAGGGTACGCAGTATTTT. As protein: CASSPLEQGTQYF. Together with reference TRBV5-6 and TRBJ2-3, the CDR3 gives the full variable domain: DAGVTQSPTHLIKTRGQQVTLRCSPKSGHDTVSWYQQALGQGPQFIFQYYEEEERQRGNFPDRFSGHQFPNYSSELNVNALLLGDSALYLCASSPLEQGTQYFGPGTRLTVL.

The chain couples TRBV4-1 to TRBJ2-7, with 8 bases fitting TRBD1. The CDR3 is 17 residues long. The V gene end was trimmed by 0 bases and the J gene end by 1 base; junction bases not matched to a gene: 8. Germline V gene data show CDR1 as MGHRA and CDR2 as YSYEKL. CDR3 residues: CASSQDSGQGLSYEQYF. For the CDR3, the DNA is TGCGCCAGCAGCCAAGACAGCGGACAGGGACTTTCCTACGAGCAGTACTTC.

The chain links TRBV11-3 to TRBJ1-1; unclear D gene. The V and J ends lost 6 bases and 4 bases respectively, with 12 bases between them. The CDR3 covers 13 residues. Germline-derived CDR1 and CDR2 are SGHNT and YENEEA. The CDR3 is CASRPSWSTEAFF. CDR3 DNA sequence: TGTGCCAGCAGACCGTCGTGGAGCACTGAAGCTTTCTTT.

The chain has TRBV5-1 and TRBJ2-1, with 11 bases that match TRBD1. CDR1 is SGHRS, CDR2 YFSETQ, per germline. The J segment lost 5 bases and the V segment lost 4 bases, leaving 5 bases of the junction unmatched. The CDR3 runs 15 residues. CDR3 amino acids: CASSAGQGGHNEQFF. The CDR3 DNA reads as TGCGCCAGCAGCGCGGGACAGGGGGGGCACAATGAGCAGTTCTTC.

In regard to this clonotype: This may be a read error, as it is one base from a much larger clone. The rearrangement joins TRBV10-2 to TRBJ2-4; 9 nucleotides line up with TRBD2. V gave up 6 bases and J gave up 13 bases; unmatched junction bases: 13. CDR3 length: 14 amino acids. CDR1 is WSHSY, CDR2 SAAADI, per germline. Here the CDR3 DNA reads TGCGCCAGCAGGATTAGCGGGGGAGGAAATGAGCAGTACTTC. Protein: CASRISGGGNEQYF.

In this sample, this clonotype turned up a few times. The rearrangement joins TRBV4-2 to TRBJ2-1; D possibly corresponds to TRBD1 (6 bases). V lost 1 base and J lost 9, with 22 bases in between. Germline V gene lookup returns CDR1 LGHNA and CDR2 YNFKEQ. The CDR3 runs to 17 residues. The CDR3 sequence is CASSQGNRAVYVGEQFF. DNA of the CDR3: TGTGCCAGCAGCCAAGGGAACAGGGCCGTTTATGTTGGTGAGCAGTTCTTC.

The chain employs TRBV29-1 and TRBJ1-2; maybe TRBD1 (5 bases). This CDR3 spans 13 amino acids. Between the trimmed V and J ends, which lost 6 bases and 5 bases, there was a span of 16 bases. CDR1 is SQVTM, CDR2 ANQGSEA, per germline. CDR3 residues: CSVTTVGRYGYTF. In nucleotides, the CDR3 is TGCAGCGTGACCACAGTGGGACGATATGGCTACACCTTC. Together with reference TRBV29-1 and TRBJ1-2, the CDR3 gives the full variable domain: SAVISQKPSRDICQRGTSLTIQCQVDSQVTMMFWYRQQPGQSLTLIATANQGSEATYESGFVIDKFPISRPNLTFSTLTVSNMSPEDSSIYLCSVTTVGRYGYTFGSGTRLTVV.

Here the CDR3 reads CASIGASRGSVQFF. The CDR3 DNA reads as TGCGCCAGCATTGGGGCTAGCCGCGGGAGCGTGCAGTTCTTC. The genes are TRBV4-1 and TRBJ2-1; 7 bases line up with TRBD2. Germline CDR1 reads MGHRA; CDR2 reads YSYEKL. The CDR3 runs 14 residues. With V trimmed by 7 bases and J by 12 bases, 15 bases remained unmatched.

There are a few counts of this clonotype. The V gene is TRBV10-3, the J gene TRBJ2-1; possibly TRBD1 for D (5 bases). The germline gives CDR1 ENHRY, CDR2 SYGVKD. The CDR3 totals 15 residues. The germline V and J ends were trimmed by 2 bases and 5 bases, with 13 bases remaining between them. In DNA, the CDR3 is TGTGCCATCAGTGAGCCCCAGGGAAGTCACAATGAGCAGTTCTTC. Translated, it gives CAISEPQGSHNEQFF.

V usage is TRBV6-5 and J usage is TRBJ2-7, with D possibly TRBD2 on 8 matching bases. The CDR3 contains 15 residues. Trimming removed 5 bases from V and 4 bases from J, with 18 bases in between. Germline CDR1 reads MNHEY; CDR2 reads SVGAGI. CDR3 sequence: CASSPGGDSPYEQYF. In nucleotides, the CDR3 is TGTGCCAGCAGTCCCGGGGGGGACAGCCCTTACGAGCAGTACTTC.

There are a few counts of this clonotype. CDR3 region: CASSLGNRGSGNEQFF. The CDR3, as DNA: TGCGCCAGCAGCTTGGGAAACAGGGGTTCTGGAAATGAGCAGTTCTTC. This chain joins TRBV5-1 and TRBJ2-1; 7 nucleotides match TRBD1. V gave up 0 bases and J gave up 7 bases; unmatched junction bases: 10. The CDR3 extends over 16 amino acids. CDR1 and CDR2 from the germline V gene are SGHRS and YFSETQ.